This is a list of T cell receptor beta chains from one sample in a study of metastatic and nonmetastatic thyroid tumors. TCRdb re-called the PCR reads through MiXCR. The top ten hold 12% to 15% of the sample, which has 20,000 to 25,000 clones, approximately 29% seen once. Sequenced input: blood. These receptors all stem from a female donor with papillary thyroid cancer or a benign thyroid nodule (not recorded which). Some clones in this sample may be carry-over from other donors' samples. CDR3s include the opening cysteine and the closing phenylalanine or tryptophan. A D gene is named only where the DNA matches it firmly. Only part of the rows carry a size: once, few, many, or a class if the clone is expanded.

TRBV11-3	.	.	TRBJ1-3	CASSFADGNTIYF	TGTGCCAGCAGCTTCGCGGATGGAAACACCATATATTTT
TRBV4-1	medium-sized	TRBD2	TRBJ2-1	CASSLPGLTYNEQFF	TGCGCCAGCAGCCTCCCGGGACTAACATACAATGAGCAGTTCTTC
TRBV2	few	.	TRBJ2-1	CASSVTSRNEQFF	TGTGCCAGCAGTGTTACTAGCCGTAATGAGCAGTTCTTC
TRBV28	.	.	TRBJ2-7	CASSRTPSHEQYF	TGTGCCAGCAGTCGGACGCCTAGCCACGAGCAGTACTTC
TRBV30	medium-sized	TRBD2	TRBJ2-2	CASRGLAGQRGTGELFF	TGTGCCTCACGGGGGCTAGCGGGCCAACGGGGGACCGGGGAGCTGTTTTTT
TRBV9	.	.	TRBJ1-2	CASSVATGRRYGGYTF	TGTGCCAGCAGCGTAGCTACGGGCAGGAGGTATGGTGGCTACACCTTC
TRBV20-1	many	.	TRBJ2-4	CSAILAKNIQYF	TGCAGTGCTATTTTAGCCAAAAACATTCAGTACTTC
TRBV6-1	medium-sized	TRBD1	TRBJ1-1	CASSLTGRTEAFF	TGTGCCAGCAGTTTGACAGGGAGGACTGAAGCTTTCTTT
TRBV4-2	.	.	TRBJ2-5	CASSPLTRGGRRETQYF	TGTGCCAGCAGCCCTCTGACCAGGGGGGGCCGGAGAGAGACCCAGTACTTC
TRBV7-2	.	TRBD2	TRBJ2-1	CASTAGVPNEQFF	TGTGCCAGCACAGCGGGAGTCCCCAATGAGCAGTTCTTC
TRBV20-1	.	.	TRBJ2-2	CSATGASDTVEPFF	TGCAGTGCTACAGGGGCCTCGGACACCGTGGAGCCGTTTTTT
TRBV20-1	.	.	TRBJ2-5	CSARAPADETQYF	TGCAGTGCTAGAGCCCCAGCGGACGAGACCCAGTACTTC
TRBV28	many	TRBD2	TRBJ2-1	CASSLTWGPSGGAGSYNEQFF	TGTGCCAGCAGTTTAACGTGGGGCCCGAGCGGGGGGGCCGGCTCCTACAATGAGCAGTTCTTC
TRBV20-1	few	.	TRBJ1-5	CSASQGTSQPQHF	TGCAGTGCTAGTCAGGGGACGAGTCAGCCCCAGCATTTT
TRBV10-3	few	.	TRBJ2-2	CASGRGDTWELFF	TGTGCCTCCGGACGGGGTGACACCTGGGAGCTGTTTTTT
TRBV20-1	many	.	TRBJ1-1	CSARDFGAEAFF	TGCAGTGCTAGGGACTTCGGGGCAGAGGCTTTCTTT
TRBV20-1	medium-sized	.	TRBJ1-1	CSASLRFQNTEAFF	TGCAGTGCTTCCCTCAGGTTCCAGAACACTGAAGCTTTCTTT
TRBV30	.	.	TRBJ1-1	CAWSTPNIAKNTEAFF	TGTGCCTGGAGCACACCTAACATAGCTAAGAACACTGAAGCTTTCTTT
TRBV18	.	TRBD1	TRBJ2-7	CASSKQGSYEQYF	TGTGCCAGCTCAAAACAGGGGTCCTACGAGCAGTACTTC
TRBV18	many	TRBD1	TRBJ2-5	CASSPPGQVKETQYF	TGTGCCAGCTCACCACCGGGACAGGTAAAAGAGACCCAGTACTTC
TRBV4-2	few	TRBD2	TRBJ2-7	CASSQESAGVEEQYF	TGTGCCAGCAGCCAAGAGTCAGCGGGAGTTGAAGAGCAGTACTTC
TRBV6-5	.	.	TRBJ2-1	CASSYSTYNEQFF	TGTGCCAGCAGTTACTCGACCTACAATGAGCAGTTCTTC
TRBV5-4	.	.	TRBJ1-1	CASSFGSSTEAFF	TGTGCCAGCAGCTTCGGCAGCTCCACTGAAGCTTTCTTT
TRBV6-1	many	TRBD1	TRBJ1-5	CASSDGTGRNQPQHF	TGTGCCAGCAGTGACGGGACAGGGCGCAATCAGCCCCAGCATTTT
TRBV10-1	.	.	TRBJ2-2	CASSEWGAGELFF	TGCGCCAGCAGTGAGTGGGGCGCCGGGGAGCTGTTTTTT
TRBV6-1	many	.	TRBJ2-1	CASSEAVEAFEQFF	TGTGCCAGCAGTGAAGCGGTCGAAGCGTTTGAGCAGTTCTTC
TRBV28	.	TRBD2	TRBJ2-7	CASIRVWGGVDEQYF	TGTGCCAGCATTCGAGTTTGGGGGGGGGTAGACGAGCAGTACTTC
TRBV6-1	many	.	TRBJ2-6	CAGGGANVLTF	TGTGCCGGGGGCGGGGCCAACGTCCTGACTTTC
TRBV6-1	few	.	TRBJ1-1	CASSEMDQAAEAFF	TGTGCCAGCAGTGAAATGGACCAGGCTGCTGAAGCTTTCTTT
TRBV3-1	.	.	TRBJ1-1	CASSQVQAGSTEAFF	TGTGCCAGCAGCCAAGTACAGGCTGGTTCCACTGAAGCTTTCTTT
TRBV29-1	many	.	TRBJ2-1	CSVAGGASNEQFF	TGCAGCGTTGCAGGGGGGGCAAGTAATGAGCAGTTCTTC
TRBV3-1	medium-sized	.	TRBJ1-5	CASSFLGQPQHF	TGTGCCAGCAGCTTTCTAGGTCAGCCCCAGCATTTT
TRBV10-3	many	.	TRBJ1-1	CASEMAGASTEAFF	TGTGCCTCTGAAATGGCGGGGGCGTCCACTGAAGCTTTCTTT
TRBV20-1	.	.	TRBJ2-7	CSARELALSSYEQYF	TGCAGTGCTAGAGAACTAGCTCTAAGCTCCTACGAGCAGTACTTC
TRBV20-1	once	.	TRBJ2-1	CSARTRDKITDEQFF	TGCAGTGCTAGAACCCGGGACAAAATTACCGATGAGCAGTTCTTC
TRBV28	few	.	TRBJ2-7	CASRSAGAGIRDYEQYF	TGTGCCAGCAGATCCGCCGGTGCGGGGATCAGGGACTACGAGCAGTACTTC
TRBV11-1	.	.	TRBJ1-6	CASSSISSGGGSHLHF	TGTGCCAGCAGCTCTATATCGTCGGGGGGCGGTTCACACCTCCACTTT
TRBV20-1	medium-sized	.	TRBJ2-7	CSARDGQRNYEQYF	TGCAGTGCTAGAGATGGTCAGCGGAATTACGAGCAGTACTTC
TRBV3-1	many	.	TRBJ2-7	CASSQDRGTAQYF	TGTGCCAGCAGCCAAGATAGGGGTACGGCGCAGTACTTC
TRBV6-1	medium-sized	.	TRBJ2-5	CASSEGNSKETQYF	TGTGCCAGCAGTGAAGGGAACAGCAAAGAGACCCAGTACTTC
TRBV29-1	many	.	TRBJ1-2	CSVEVIPGTGSPFYGYTF	TGCAGCGTTGAAGTAATCCCGGGTACAGGCAGCCCCTTCTATGGCTACACCTTC
TRBV6-5	many	.	TRBJ2-3	CASSYRIASTDTQYF	TGTGCCAGCAGTTACAGGATAGCTAGCACAGATACGCAGTATTTT
TRBV5-1	medium-sized	TRBD2	TRBJ2-7	CASSFTGTTQYEQYF	TGCGCCAGCAGCTTTACCGGGACTACGCAGTACGAGCAGTACTTC
TRBV5-1	.	TRBD1	TRBJ1-2	CASSRDRESSGYTF	TGCGCCAGCAGTCGGGACAGGGAAAGTAGTGGCTACACCTTC
TRBV3-1	.	.	TRBJ1-4	CASSPSSGTAREKLFF	TGTGCCAGCAGCCCGAGTTCCGGGACGGCTCGAGAAAAACTGTTTTTT
TRBV5-1	.	.	TRBJ2-2	CASSLYGHLNTGELFF	TGCGCCAGCAGCTTGTATGGGCACCTAAACACCGGGGAGCTGTTTTTT
TRBV6-2/TRBV6-3	few	.	TRBJ1-2	CASSYGKLYGYTF	TGTGCAAGCAGTTACGGGAAGCTCTATGGCTACACCTTC
TRBV19	many	TRBD2	TRBJ2-5	CASTPLAGEETQYF	TGTGCCAGTACTCCCCTAGCGGGAGAAGAGACCCAGTACTTC
TRBV5-8	once	TRBD1	TRBJ1-2	CASSLDRGRDGYTF	TGTGCCAGCAGCTTGGACAGGGGGAGGGATGGCTACACCTTC
TRBV7-2	.	.	TRBJ2-7	CASSLGGGLFYEQYF	TGTGCCAGCAGCTTAGGAGGGGGTCTATTCTACGAGCAGTACTTC
TRBV19	.	.	TRBJ2-7	CASSSLGGPYEQYF	TGTGCCAGTAGTTCCCTCGGAGGCCCCTACGAGCAGTACTTC
TRBV20-1	many	TRBD1	TRBJ2-4	CSAADRGIAKNIQYF	TGCAGTGCGGCCGACAGGGGGATAGCCAAAAACATTCAGTACTTC
TRBV5-6	.	TRBD1	TRBJ1-2	CASSSPGQAYGYTF	TGTGCCAGCAGCTCCCCGGGACAGGCCTATGGCTACACCTTC
TRBV6-1	.	.	TRBJ1-4	CASSEYGQFNEKLFF	TGTGCCAGCAGTGAATACGGACAGTTTAATGAAAAACTGTTTTTT